Below are 26 T cell receptor beta chains sequenced from a single sample in a study of blood T cell repertoires in COVID-19. TCRdb's table, derived via immunoSEQ multiplex PCR, lists solely in-frame clones and lacks some. The sample holds more than 300,000 clones, around 89% seen once. The sequenced sample consisted of peripheral blood. Receptor source: a woman aged 40 to 55 with COVID-19, enrolled during active disease.

V and J are TRBV29-1 and TRBJ2-5, with 9 bases matching TRBD1. This CDR3 has 12 residues. With V trimmed by 6 bases and J by 5 bases, 4 bases remained unmatched. Per the germline V gene, CDR1 is SQVTM and CDR2 is ANQGSEA. The CDR3 loop reads CSVPTGGETQYF. For the CDR3, the DNA is TGCAGCGTCCCCACAGGGGGCGAGACCCAGTACTTC.

This clone has a single count. The V gene is TRBV6-5, the J gene TRBJ1-2; D uncertain. Trimming left V 10 bases short and J 3 bases short, with 18 bases between. This CDR3 is 14 amino acids long. CDR1 is MNHEY and CDR2 is SVGAGI in the germline V gene. CDR3 region: CATKSGVGDYGYTF. Written as DNA, the CDR3 is TGTGCCACCAAAAGCGGGGTCGGGGACTATGGCTACACCTTC.

The chain links TRBV7-2 to TRBJ2-1, with D maybe TRBD1 (6 bases). This CDR3 has 14 residues. Germline loops: CDR1 SGHTA, CDR2 FQGNSA. V lost 4 bases and J 6 bases, leaving 13 bases between the germline ends. The CDR3 coding sequence is TGTGCCAGCAGCTACCGGACAGCCCCCAATGAGCAGTTCTTC. This translates into CASSYRTAPNEQFF.

Only one count was recorded for this clone. This chain joins TRBV6-1 and TRBJ1-1, with 9 bases matching TRBD1. V shed 2 bases and J 3 bases; nucleotides not matched to a gene: 4. The CDR3 is made up of 15 amino acids. From germline, CDR1 is MNHNS and CDR2 SASEGT. The CDR3 region has the DNA TGTGCCAGCAGTGAAAGACGACAGGGGGACACTGAAGCTTTCTTT. Its translation is CASSERRQGDTEAFF.

This sequence joins TRBV5-1 and TRBJ1-2, with D perhaps TRBD1 (5 bases). The germline gives CDR1 SGHRS, CDR2 YFSETQ. CDR3 size: 18 residues. Trimming took 0 bases from V and 4 from J, leaving 22 bases between them. The CDR3 coding sequence is TGCGCCAGCAGCTTGGGGGGTTTTACAGGCATGGGGATCTATGGCTACACCTTC. Protein product: CASSLGGFTGMGIYGYTF.

This clone was recorded only once. Its ends do not fully match the called genes, so a read error is possible. DNA of the CDR3: TGTGCCAGCAGCCCTACACAGGGGCGCTACTATGACTACACCTTC. Encoded protein: CASSPTQGRYYDYTF. This rearrangement joins TRBV28 to TRBJ1-2; 7 bases are shared with TRBD1. The CDR3 has 15 residues. The germline gives CDR1 MDHEN, CDR2 SYDVKM.

The chain combines TRBV7-9 with TRBJ1-4, with 8 bases aligning to TRBD1. Looked up from germline, CDR1 is SEHNR and CDR2 is FQNEAQ (reference sequence). The CDR3 length is 14 residues. After removal of 5 bases from V and 7 bases from J, the junction contained 6 bases not matched to a gene. CDR3 region: CASSSGTGGEKLFF. Written as DNA, the CDR3 is TGTGCCAGCAGCAGCGGGACAGGAGGTGAAAAACTGTTTTTT.

This chain uses TRBV6-5 with TRBJ2-1, with 10 bases lining up with TRBD1. Germline assignment: CDR1 MNHEY and CDR2 SVGAGI. Trimming removed 2 bases from V and 5 bases from J; junction bases left unmatched: 6. The CDR3 is 16 amino acids. The CDR3 region has the DNA TGTGCCAGCAGTTACACGGGGACAGGGGCGGACAATGAGCAGTTCTTC. Its protein is CASSYTGTGADNEQFF.

The chain is built from TRBV14 and TRBJ2-1; the match to TRBD2 covers 12 bases. Germline CDR1 and CDR2: SGHDN and FVKESK. The CDR3 has 17 amino acids. Trimming removed 0 bases from V and 5 bases from J; junction bases left unmatched: 5. CDR3: CASSQDETSGGNNEQFF. CDR3 coding DNA: TGTGCCAGCAGCCAAGATGAGACTAGCGGGGGCAACAATGAGCAGTTCTTC.

The chain carries TRBV19 and TRBJ2-2; the match to TRBD1 covers 11 bases. There are 17 residues in the CDR3. V lost 5 bases and J lost 4; bases outside the gene matches: 9. Germline V CDR1 and CDR2: LNHDA, SQIVND (reference sequence). In nucleotides, the CDR3 is TGTGCCAGTAGTCTCGAATCCGGGACAGGGGGCACCGGGGAGCTGTTTTTT. Translated, it gives CASSLESGTGGTGELFF.

This chain links TRBV6-5 with TRBJ1-1, with TRBD1 matching 7 bases. The CDR3 is made up of 15 amino acids. The germline gives CDR1 MNHEY, CDR2 SVGAGI. V was pared by 2 bases and J by 6 bases, with 9 bases of the junction left unmatched. CDR3 region: CASSYQNTGDSEAFF. For the CDR3, the DNA is TGTGCCAGCAGTTACCAGAACACAGGGGATTCTGAAGCTTTCTTT.

CDR3 protein: CASSLVSGGVAFF. The CDR3 DNA sequence: TGTGCCAGCAGCTTAGTATCGGGGGGCGTCGCTTTCTTT. The chain combines TRBV11-2 with TRBJ1-1; possible D gene TRBD1, 6 bases. CDR1 is SGHAT and CDR2 is FQNNGV in the germline V gene. The CDR3 is 13 amino acids. Trimming left V 1 base short and J 11 bases short, with 14 bases between.

The rearrangement links TRBV7-9 to TRBJ1-4; the D gene is possibly TRBD1 (5 bases). Looked up from germline, CDR1 is SEHNR and CDR2 is FQNEAQ (reference sequence). The CDR3 consists of 15 residues. Trimming removed 5 bases from V and 5 bases from J, with 15 bases in between. The CDR3 bases are TGTGCCAGCAGCCGACGGGGGTCACAGAATGAAAAACTGTTTTTT. This gives the protein CASSRRGSQNEKLFF.

This clone has a handful of counts. The V and J genes are TRBV3-1 (or the pseudogene TRBV3-2) and TRBJ1-1; 9 nucleotides match TRBD1. Unmatched junction bases numbered 6, after V lost 0 bases and J lost 7 bases. The CDR3 runs to 15 residues. Germline CDR1 is LGHDT and CDR2 is YNNKEL (reference sequence). Written as DNA, the CDR3 is TGTGCCAGCAGCCAAGAGTACAGGGGGCAGAGTGAAGCTTTCTTT. Translation: CASSQEYRGQSEAFF.

The chain combines TRBV7-3 with TRBJ2-3, with 8 bases identical to TRBD1. The V gene's germline CDR1 is SGHTA and CDR2 FQGTGA. The CDR3 is 17 residues long. The trim removed 0 bases at V and 2 bases at J, leaving 7 bases unmatched. CDR3 residues: CASSLTGGQGHTDTQYF. The CDR3 nucleotides read TGTGCCAGCAGCTTAACGGGCGGACAGGGTCACACAGATACGCAGTATTTT.

The chain carries TRBV11-3 and TRBJ2-5; 7 positions agree with TRBD1. Unmatched junction bases numbered 9, after V lost 6 bases and J lost 5 bases. CDR1 is SGHNT and CDR2 is YENEEA in the germline V gene. This CDR3 spans 14 amino acids. CDR3 in DNA: TGTGCCAGCAGTAAAGGGGGCGCGGAGGAGACCCAGTACTTC. It specifies CASSKGGAEETQYF.

This clone was recorded once. DNA for the CDR3: TGTGCCAGCAGCTTACCCTCGACAGGGGTTGAAGCTTTCTTT. Its protein product is CASSLPSTGVEAFF. The chain links TRBV7-9 to TRBJ1-1, with 8 bases aligning to TRBD1. CDR3 length: 14 amino acids. Germline CDR1 and CDR2: SEHNR and FQNEAQ (reference sequence). The V and J ends lost 2 bases and 7 bases, in that order; junction bases with no gene match: 6.

V gene TRBV7-6 combines with J gene TRBJ2-2, with 7 positions matching TRBD1. CDR3 length: 15 amino acids. The germline V gene encodes CDR1 SGHVS and CDR2 FNYEAQ. V lost 5 bases, J lost 2 bases, and 5 bases stayed unmatched. This chain's CDR3 is CASSMRGPNTGELFF. The CDR3 bases are TGTGCCAGCAGCATGAGGGGGCCCAACACCGGGGAGCTGTTTTTT. The full variable domain, completed using reference TRBV7-6 and TRBJ2-2, is GAGVSQSPRYKVTKRGQDVALRCDPISGHVSLYWYRQALGQGPEFLTYFNYEAQQDKSGLPNDRFSAERPEGSISTLTIQRTEQRDSAMYRCASSMRGPNTGELFFGEGSRLTVL.

CDR3 region: CASGRGTGELFF. DNA for the CDR3: TGTGCCAGCGGTAGGGGGACCGGGGAGCTGTTTTTT. The gene calls are TRBV27 and TRBJ2-2; D perhaps matches TRBD1 (6 bases). The V end lost 8 bases, the J end lost 5 bases, and 9 bases lay between the germline ends. Germline V CDR1 and CDR2: MNHEY, SMNVEV (reference sequence). There are 12 residues in the CDR3.

The rearrangement uses TRBV30 and TRBJ2-7; TRBD1 matches 11 bases. This CDR3 is built from 12 residues. Germline CDR1 is GTSNPN and CDR2 is SVGIG (reference sequence). V lost 6 bases, J lost 4 bases, and 2 bases stayed unmatched. The chain's CDR3 is CACGTGGYEQYF. As DNA, the CDR3 is TGTGCCTGTGGGACAGGGGGTTACGAGCAGTACTTC.

This chain links TRBV19 with TRBJ1-4, with 7 bases identical to TRBD1. The CDR3 is 15 amino acids. Germline V gives CDR1 LNHDA, CDR2 SQIVND (reference sequence). With V trimmed by 5 bases and J by 4 bases, 7 bases remained unmatched. The CDR3 region has the DNA TGTGCCAGTAGTGATGCCGGGACAGTTAATGAAAAACTGTTTTTT. Its translation is CASSDAGTVNEKLFF. The full variable domain, rest sourced from reference TRBV19 and TRBJ1-4, is DGGITQSPKYLFRKEGQNVTLSCEQNLNHDAMYWYRQDPGQGLRLIYYSQIVNDFQKGDIAEGYSVSREKKESFPLTVTSAQKNPTAFYLCASSDAGTVNEKLFFGSGTQLSVL.

The rearrangement joins TRBV10-1 to TRBJ1-3; no clear D. The V gene lost 5 bases and the J gene lost 4 bases, with 15 bases spanning the gap. The germline gives CDR1 WNHNN, CDR2 SYGVQD (reference sequence). CDR3 length equals 15 residues. The CDR3 sequence: CASSRSDLDGNTIYF. The CDR3 DNA reads TGCGCCAGCAGTCGATCAGACCTAGACGGAAACACCATATATTTT.

A remark on this clone: Different DNA sequences within this sample yield the same CDR3. V usage is TRBV28 and J usage is TRBJ1-1; D remains unclear. Germline CDR1 MDHEN, CDR2 SYDVKM. Deletions cut 3 bases from V and 0 bases from J, with 8 bases between. The CDR3 contains 14 residues. DNA for the CDR3: TGTGCCAGCAGTTTGAGGGCACTGAACACTGAAGCTTTCTTT. Translation gives CASSLRALNTEAFF.

The chain has TRBV4-3 and TRBJ1-6, with no clear D. Germline V CDR1 and CDR2: LGHNA, YSLEER. Trimming stripped 3 bases from V and 9 bases from J, with 15 bases between. The CDR3 contains 15 residues. CDR3 loop: CASSHNRNPSSPLHF. In DNA form, the CDR3 reads TGCGCCAGCAGCCACAACAGAAACCCCAGTTCACCCCTCCACTTT.

The V call is TRBV11-2, the J call TRBJ2-1, with D perhaps TRBD1 (6 bases). CDR3 length: 18 amino acids. Germline CDR1 and CDR2: SGHAT and FQNNGV. The V end lost 3 bases, the J end lost 1 base, and 19 bases lay between the germline ends. CDR3 coding DNA: TGTGCCAGCAGCTTCCCGACTATCAGAGGGGGTTCCTACAATGAGCAGTTCTTC. Amino acids: CASSFPTIRGGSYNEQFF.

The CDR3 loop reads CASSFGQNTGELFF. In nucleotides, the CDR3 is TGCGCCAGCAGCTTCGGACAGAACACCGGGGAGCTGTTTTTT. This sequence joins TRBV5-1 and TRBJ2-2, with D perhaps TRBD1 (5 bases). CDR3 length: 14 residues. The V gene's germline CDR1 is SGHRS and CDR2 YFSETQ. The V end lost 2 bases, the J end lost 1 base, and 6 bases lay between the germline ends.